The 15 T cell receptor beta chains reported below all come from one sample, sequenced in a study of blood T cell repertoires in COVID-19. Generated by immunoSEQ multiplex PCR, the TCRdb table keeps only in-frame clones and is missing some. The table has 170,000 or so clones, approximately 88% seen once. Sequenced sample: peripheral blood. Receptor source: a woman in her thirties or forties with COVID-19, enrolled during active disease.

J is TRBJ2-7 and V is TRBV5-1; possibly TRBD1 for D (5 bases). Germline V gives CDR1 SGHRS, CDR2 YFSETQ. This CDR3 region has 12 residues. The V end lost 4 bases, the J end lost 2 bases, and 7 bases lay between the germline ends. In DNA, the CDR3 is TGCGCCAGCAGCACGACAGCCTACGAGCAGTACTTC. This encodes CASSTTAYEQYF.

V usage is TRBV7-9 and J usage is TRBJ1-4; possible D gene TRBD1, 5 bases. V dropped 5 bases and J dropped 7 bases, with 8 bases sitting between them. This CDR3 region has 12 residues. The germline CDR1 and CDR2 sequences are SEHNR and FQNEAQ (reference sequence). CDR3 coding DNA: TGTGCCAGCAGCCCCGGGGGTGAAAAACTGTTTTTT. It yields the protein CASSPGGEKLFF.

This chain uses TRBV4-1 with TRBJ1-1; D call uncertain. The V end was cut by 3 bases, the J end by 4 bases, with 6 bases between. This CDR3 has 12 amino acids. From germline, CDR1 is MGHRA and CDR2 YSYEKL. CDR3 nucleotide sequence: TGCGCCAGCAGCCAGCACATCACTGAAGCTTTCTTT. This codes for CASSQHITEAFF.

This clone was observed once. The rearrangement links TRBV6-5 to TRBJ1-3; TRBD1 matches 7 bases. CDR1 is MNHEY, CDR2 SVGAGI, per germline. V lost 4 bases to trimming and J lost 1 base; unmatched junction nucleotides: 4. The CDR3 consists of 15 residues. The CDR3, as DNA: TGTGCCAGCAGTTTAGGGGGCATGTCTGGAAACACCATATATTTT. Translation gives CASSLGGMSGNTIYF.

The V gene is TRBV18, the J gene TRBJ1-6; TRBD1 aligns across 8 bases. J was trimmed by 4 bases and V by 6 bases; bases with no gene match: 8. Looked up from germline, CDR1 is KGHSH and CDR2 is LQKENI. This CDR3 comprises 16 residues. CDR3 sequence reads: CASSRQGSGYNSPLHF. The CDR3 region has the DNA TGTGCCAGCTCGCGACAGGGGTCTGGGTATAATTCACCCCTCCACTTT.

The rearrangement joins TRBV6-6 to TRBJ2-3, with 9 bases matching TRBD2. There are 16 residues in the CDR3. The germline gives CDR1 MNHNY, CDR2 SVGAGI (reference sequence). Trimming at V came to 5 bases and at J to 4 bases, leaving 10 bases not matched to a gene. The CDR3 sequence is CASSGGTRGGSDTQYF. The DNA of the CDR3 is TGTGCCAGCAGTGGGGGCACGCGGGGGGGCTCAGATACGCAGTATTTT.

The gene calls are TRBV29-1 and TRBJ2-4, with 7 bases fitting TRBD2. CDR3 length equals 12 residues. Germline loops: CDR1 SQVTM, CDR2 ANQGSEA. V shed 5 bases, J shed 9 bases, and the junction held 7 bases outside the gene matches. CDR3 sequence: CSVRLAAGIQYF. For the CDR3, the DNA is TGCAGCGTTCGACTAGCAGCCGGCATTCAGTACTTC.

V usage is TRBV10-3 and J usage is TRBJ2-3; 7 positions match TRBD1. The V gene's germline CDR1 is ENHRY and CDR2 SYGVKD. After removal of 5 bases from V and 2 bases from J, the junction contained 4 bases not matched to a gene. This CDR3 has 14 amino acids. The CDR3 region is CAISKGQATDTQYF. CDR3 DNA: TGTGCCATCAGTAAAGGACAGGCCACAGATACGCAGTATTTT.

The CDR3 DNA sequence: TGTGCCAGTACCCACCAATCAAACTTCCCCGGGACTGAAGCTTTCTTT. Protein: CASTHQSNFPGTEAFF. The chain recombines TRBV19 with TRBJ1-1, with D unclear. Germline V CDR1 and CDR2: LNHDA, SQIVND (reference sequence). Trimming removed 7 bases from V and 5 bases from J, with 23 bases in between. The CDR3 loop spans 16 amino acids.

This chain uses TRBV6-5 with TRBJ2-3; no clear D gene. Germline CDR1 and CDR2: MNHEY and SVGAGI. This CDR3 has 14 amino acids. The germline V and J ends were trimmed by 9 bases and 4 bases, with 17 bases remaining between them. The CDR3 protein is CASSLAAHADTQYF. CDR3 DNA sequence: TGTGCCAGTTCCCTGGCGGCTCACGCAGATACGCAGTATTTT.

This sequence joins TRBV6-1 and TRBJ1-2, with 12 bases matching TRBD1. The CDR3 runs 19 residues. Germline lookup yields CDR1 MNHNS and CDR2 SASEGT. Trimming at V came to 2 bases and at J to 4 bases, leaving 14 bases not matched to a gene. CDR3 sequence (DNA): TGTGCCAGCAGTGAAAGGTTTGGGTGGGGGACAGGGGGCGTCTATGGCTACACCTTC. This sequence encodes CASSERFGWGTGGVYGYTF.

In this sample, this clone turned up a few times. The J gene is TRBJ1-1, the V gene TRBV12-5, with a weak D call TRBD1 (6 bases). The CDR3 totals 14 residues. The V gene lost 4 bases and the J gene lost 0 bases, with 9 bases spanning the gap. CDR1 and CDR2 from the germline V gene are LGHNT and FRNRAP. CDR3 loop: CASGSGQLNTEAFF. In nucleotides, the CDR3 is TGTGCTAGTGGTTCAGGACAGTTGAACACTGAAGCTTTCTTT.

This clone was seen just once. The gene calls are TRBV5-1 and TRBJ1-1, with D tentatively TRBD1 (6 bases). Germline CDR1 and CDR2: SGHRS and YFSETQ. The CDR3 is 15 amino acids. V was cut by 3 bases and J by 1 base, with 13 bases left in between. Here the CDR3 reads CASSSIQGRNTEAFF. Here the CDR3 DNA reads TGCGCCAGCAGCTCGATACAGGGTAGGAACACTGAAGCTTTCTTT.

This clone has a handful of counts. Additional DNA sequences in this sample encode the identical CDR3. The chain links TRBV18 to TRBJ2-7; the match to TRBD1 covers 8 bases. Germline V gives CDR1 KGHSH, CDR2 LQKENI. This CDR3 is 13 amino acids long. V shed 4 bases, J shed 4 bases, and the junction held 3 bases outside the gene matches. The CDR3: CASSRGQDYEQYF. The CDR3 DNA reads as TGTGCCAGCTCACGGGGACAGGATTACGAGCAGTACTTC.

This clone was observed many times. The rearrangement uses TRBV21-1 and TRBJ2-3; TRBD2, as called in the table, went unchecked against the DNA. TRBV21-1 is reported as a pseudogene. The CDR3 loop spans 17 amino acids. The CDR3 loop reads CASSKSGPGGNPDTQYF. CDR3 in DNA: TGTGCCAGCAGCAAATCCGGCCCGGGGGGCAATCCAGATACGCAGTATTTT.